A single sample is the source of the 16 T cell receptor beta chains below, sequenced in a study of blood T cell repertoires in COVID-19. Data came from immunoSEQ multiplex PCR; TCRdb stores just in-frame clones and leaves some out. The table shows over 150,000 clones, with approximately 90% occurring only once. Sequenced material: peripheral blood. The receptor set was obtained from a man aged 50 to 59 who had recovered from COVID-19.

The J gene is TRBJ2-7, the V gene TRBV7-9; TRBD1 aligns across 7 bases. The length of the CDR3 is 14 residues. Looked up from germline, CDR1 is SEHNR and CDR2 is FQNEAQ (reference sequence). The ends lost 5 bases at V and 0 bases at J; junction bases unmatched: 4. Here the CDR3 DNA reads TGTGCCAGCAGCCCCCGGACAGGCTCCTACGAGCAGTACTTC. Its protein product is CASSPRTGSYEQYF.

The chain's CDR3 is CASSPGLMNTEAFF. The DNA for the CDR3 is TGTGCCAGCAGTCCCGGGTTGATGAACACTGAAGCTTTCTTT. The chain employs TRBV27 and TRBJ1-1; no reliable D call. V lost 5 bases and J 0 bases, leaving 10 bases between the germline ends. This CDR3 is 14 amino acids long. Germline values: CDR1 MNHEY, CDR2 SMNVEV (reference sequence).

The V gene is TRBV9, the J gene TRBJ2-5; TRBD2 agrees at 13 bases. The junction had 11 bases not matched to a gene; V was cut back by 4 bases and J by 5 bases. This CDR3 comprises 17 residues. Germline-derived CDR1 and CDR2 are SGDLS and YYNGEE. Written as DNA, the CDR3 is TGTGCCAGCAGCCCAGGGACTAGCGGGAAGGGGAGGGAGACCCAGTACTTC. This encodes CASSPGTSGKGRETQYF. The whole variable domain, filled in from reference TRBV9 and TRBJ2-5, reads DSGVTQTPKHLITATGQRVTLRCSPRSGDLSVYWYQQSLDQGLQFLIQYYNGEERAKGNILERFSAQQFPDLHSELNLSSLELGDSALYFCASSPGTSGKGRETQYFGPGTRLLVL.

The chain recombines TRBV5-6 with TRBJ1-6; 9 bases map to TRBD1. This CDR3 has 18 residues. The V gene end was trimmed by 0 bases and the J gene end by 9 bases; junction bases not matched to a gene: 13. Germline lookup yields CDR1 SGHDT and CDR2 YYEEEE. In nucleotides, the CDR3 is TGTGCCAGCAGCTTGGACCGTGGGACAGGGAGTAGGGTTTCACCCCTCCACTTT. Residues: CASSLDRGTGSRVSPLHF.

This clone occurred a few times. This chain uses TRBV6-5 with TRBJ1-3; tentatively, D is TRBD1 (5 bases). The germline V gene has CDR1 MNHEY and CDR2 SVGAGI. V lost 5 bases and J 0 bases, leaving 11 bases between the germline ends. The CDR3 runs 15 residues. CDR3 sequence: CASSRRGSSGNTIYF. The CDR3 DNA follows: TGTGCCAGCAGTAGGCGGGGGAGCTCTGGAAACACCATATATTTT.

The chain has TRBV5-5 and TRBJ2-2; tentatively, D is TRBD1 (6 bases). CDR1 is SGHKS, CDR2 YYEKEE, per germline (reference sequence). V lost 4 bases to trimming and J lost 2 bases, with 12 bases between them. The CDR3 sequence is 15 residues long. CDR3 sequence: CASSPGTFNTGELFF. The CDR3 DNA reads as TGTGCCAGCAGCCCCGGGACATTTAACACCGGGGAGCTGTTTTTT.

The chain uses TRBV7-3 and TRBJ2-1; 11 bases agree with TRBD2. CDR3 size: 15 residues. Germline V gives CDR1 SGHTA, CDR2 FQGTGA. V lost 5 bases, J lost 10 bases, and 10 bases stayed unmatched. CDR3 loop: CASSHLAGGVEEQFF. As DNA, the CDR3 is TGTGCCAGCAGCCACCTAGCGGGAGGCGTCGAGGAGCAGTTCTTC.

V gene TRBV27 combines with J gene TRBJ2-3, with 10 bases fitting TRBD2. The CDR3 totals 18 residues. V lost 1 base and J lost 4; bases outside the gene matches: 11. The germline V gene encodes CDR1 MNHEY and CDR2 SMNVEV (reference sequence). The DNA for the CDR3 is TGTGCCAGCAGTTTATGGGGTCTAGCGGGGGATAATGCAGATACGCAGTATTTT. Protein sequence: CASSLWGLAGDNADTQYF.

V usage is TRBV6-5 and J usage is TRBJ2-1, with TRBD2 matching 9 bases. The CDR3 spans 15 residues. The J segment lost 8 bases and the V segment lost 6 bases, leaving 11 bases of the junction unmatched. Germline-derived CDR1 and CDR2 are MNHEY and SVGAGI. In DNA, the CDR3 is TGTGCCAGCAGGGATATAGCGGGAGCATCATATGAGCAGTTCTTC. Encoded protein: CASRDIAGASYEQFF.

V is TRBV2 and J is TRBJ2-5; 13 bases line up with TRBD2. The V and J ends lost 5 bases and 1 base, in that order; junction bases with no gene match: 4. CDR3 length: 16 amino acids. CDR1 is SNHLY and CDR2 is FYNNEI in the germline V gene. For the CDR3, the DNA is TGTGCCAGCAGTTTAGGACTAGCGGGGGTCCAAGAGACCCAGTACTTC. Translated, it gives CASSLGLAGVQETQYF.

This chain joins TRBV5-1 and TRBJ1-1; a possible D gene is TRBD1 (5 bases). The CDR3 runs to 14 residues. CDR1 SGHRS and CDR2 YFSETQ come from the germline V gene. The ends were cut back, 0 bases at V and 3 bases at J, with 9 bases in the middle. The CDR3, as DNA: TGCGCCAGCAGCTTGGACAGGCCCGACACTGAAGCTTTCTTT. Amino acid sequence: CASSLDRPDTEAFF.

Here the CDR3 DNA reads TGTGCCAGCAGCTTGGTTGGAGGGGCGGGGGATACGCAGTATTTT. It yields the protein CASSLVGGAGDTQYF. The chain has TRBV5-4 and TRBJ2-3; weak D call: TRBD2 (6 bases). The CDR3 runs 15 residues. Trimming took off 0 bases at V and 6 bases at J, with 14 bases between the two ends. Germline CDR1 and CDR2: SGHNT and YYREEE (reference sequence).

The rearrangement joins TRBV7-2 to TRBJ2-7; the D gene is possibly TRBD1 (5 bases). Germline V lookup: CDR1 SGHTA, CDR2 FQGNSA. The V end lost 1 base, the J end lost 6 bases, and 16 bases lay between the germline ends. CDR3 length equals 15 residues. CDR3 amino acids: CASSLGGYESGEQYF. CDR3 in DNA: TGTGCCAGCAGCTTAGGGGGCTACGAATCCGGCGAGCAGTACTTC.

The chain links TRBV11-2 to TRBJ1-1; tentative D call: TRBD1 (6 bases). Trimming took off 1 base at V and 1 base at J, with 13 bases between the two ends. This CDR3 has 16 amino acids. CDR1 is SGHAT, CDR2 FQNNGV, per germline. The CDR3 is CASSLVLGTKNTEAFF. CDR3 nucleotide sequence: TGTGCCAGCAGCTTAGTGTTAGGGACAAAGAACACTGAAGCTTTCTTT. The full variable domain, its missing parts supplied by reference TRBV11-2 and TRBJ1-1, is EAGVAQSPRYKIIEKRQSVAFWCNPISGHATLYWYQQILGQGPKLLIQFQNNGVVDDSQLPKDRFSAERLKGVDSTLKIQPAKLEDSAVYLCASSLVLGTKNTEAFFGQGTRLTVV.

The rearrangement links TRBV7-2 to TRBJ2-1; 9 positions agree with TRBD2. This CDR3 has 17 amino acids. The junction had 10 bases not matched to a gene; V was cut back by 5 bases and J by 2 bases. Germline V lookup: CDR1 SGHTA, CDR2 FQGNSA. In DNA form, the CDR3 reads TGTGCCAGCAGCCAATCGACCTCTAGCGGGGCCTACAATGAGCAGTTCTTC. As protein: CASSQSTSSGAYNEQFF.

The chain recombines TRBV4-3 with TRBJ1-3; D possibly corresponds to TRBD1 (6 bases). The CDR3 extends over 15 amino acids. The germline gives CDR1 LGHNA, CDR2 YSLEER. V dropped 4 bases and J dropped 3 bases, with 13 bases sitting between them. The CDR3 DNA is TGCGCCAGCAGCCCCGGGGGGCTGGGTGGAAACACCATATATTTT. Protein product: CASSPGGLGGNTIYF.